This TCR beta chain was retrieved from a study of T cells in Graves' hyperthyroidism and ophthalmopathy. This clonotype was counted at least ten times. TCR beta CDR3 regions were amplified from RNA transcripts. The primer set for the first-round RT-PCR of the TCR CDR3 was HTBI. MiXCR, run by TCRdb on the multiplex PCR reads, gives a single entry per CDR3 protein. The table has over 150,000 distinct CDR3 sequences, about 18% seen once. The CDR3 runs 14 residues. V lost 3 bases to trimming and J lost 8 bases, with 16 bases between them. In germline, CDR1 is LGHDT, CDR2 YNNKEL (reference sequence). The specimen sequenced was blood. J is TRBJ1-2 and V is TRBV3-1; D possibly corresponds to TRBD1 (6 bases). The source of this sequence is a woman aged 45-60 years with Graves' hyperthyroidism. CDR3 sequence reads: CASSQLGGLGGYTF. The CDR3 bases are TGTGCCAGCAGCCAGCTAGGGGGGCTTGGAGGCTACACCTTC. The full variable domain, in which reference TRBV3-1 and TRBJ1-2 provide the parts outside the CDR3, is DTAVSQTPKYLVTQMGNDKSIKCEQNLGHDTMYWYKQDSKKFLKIMFSYNNKELIINETVPNRFSPKSPDKAHLNLHINSLELGDSAVYFCASSQLGGLGGYTFGSGTRLTVV.